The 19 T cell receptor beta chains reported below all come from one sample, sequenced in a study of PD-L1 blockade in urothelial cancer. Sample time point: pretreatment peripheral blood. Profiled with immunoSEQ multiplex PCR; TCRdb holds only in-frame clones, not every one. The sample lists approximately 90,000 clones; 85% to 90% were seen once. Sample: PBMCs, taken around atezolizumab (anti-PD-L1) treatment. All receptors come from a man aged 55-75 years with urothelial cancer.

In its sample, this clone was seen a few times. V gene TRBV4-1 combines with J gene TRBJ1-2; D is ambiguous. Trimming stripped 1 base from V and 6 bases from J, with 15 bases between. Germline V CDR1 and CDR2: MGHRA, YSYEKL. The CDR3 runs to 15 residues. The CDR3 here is CASSQGQATLHGYTF. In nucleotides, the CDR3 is TGCGCCAGCAGCCAAGGGCAGGCCACCCTCCATGGCTACACCTTC.

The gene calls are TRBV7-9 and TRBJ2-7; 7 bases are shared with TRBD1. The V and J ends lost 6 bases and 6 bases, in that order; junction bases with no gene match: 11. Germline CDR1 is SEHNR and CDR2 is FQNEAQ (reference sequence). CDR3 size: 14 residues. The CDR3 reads CASRVSGGRSEQYF. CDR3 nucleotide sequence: TGTGCCAGCAGAGTCTCAGGGGGTCGGAGCGAGCAGTACTTC.

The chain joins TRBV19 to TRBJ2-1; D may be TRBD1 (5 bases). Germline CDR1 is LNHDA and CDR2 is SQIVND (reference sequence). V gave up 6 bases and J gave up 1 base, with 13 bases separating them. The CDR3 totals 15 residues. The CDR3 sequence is CASRQGERSYNEQFF. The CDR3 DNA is TGTGCCAGTAGACAAGGGGAAAGGTCCTACAATGAGCAGTTCTTC. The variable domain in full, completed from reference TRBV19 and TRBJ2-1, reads DGGITQSPKYLFRKEGQNVTLSCEQNLNHDAMYWYRQDPGQGLRLIYYSQIVNDFQKGDIAEGYSVSREKKESFPLTVTSAQKNPTAFYLCASRQGERSYNEQFFGPGTRLTVL.

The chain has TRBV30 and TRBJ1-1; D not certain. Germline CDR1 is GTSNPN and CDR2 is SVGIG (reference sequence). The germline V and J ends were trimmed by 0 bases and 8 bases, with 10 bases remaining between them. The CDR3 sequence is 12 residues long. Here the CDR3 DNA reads TGTGCCTGGAGTGTATTCGCGAAAGAAGCTTTCTTT. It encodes CAWSVFAKEAFF.

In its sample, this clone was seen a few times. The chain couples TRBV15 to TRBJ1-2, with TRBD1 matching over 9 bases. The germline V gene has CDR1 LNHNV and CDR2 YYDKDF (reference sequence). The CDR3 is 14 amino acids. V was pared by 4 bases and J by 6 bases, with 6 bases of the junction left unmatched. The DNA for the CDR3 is TGTGCCACCAGCACACGACAGGGGGTTCATGGCTACACCTTC. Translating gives CATSTRQGVHGYTF.

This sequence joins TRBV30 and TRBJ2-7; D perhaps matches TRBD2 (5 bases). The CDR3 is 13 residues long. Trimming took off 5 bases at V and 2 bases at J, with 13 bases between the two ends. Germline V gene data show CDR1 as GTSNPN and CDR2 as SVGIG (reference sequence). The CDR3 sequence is CAWCPRGPYEQYF. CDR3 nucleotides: TGTGCCTGGTGCCCCCGGGGTCCCTACGAGCAGTACTTC.

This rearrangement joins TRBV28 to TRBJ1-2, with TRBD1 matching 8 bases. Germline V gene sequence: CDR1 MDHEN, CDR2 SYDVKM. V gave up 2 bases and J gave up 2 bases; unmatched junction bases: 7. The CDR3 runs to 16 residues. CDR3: CASSLGWDRTNYGYTF. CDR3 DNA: TGTGCCAGCAGTTTAGGCTGGGACAGGACGAACTATGGCTACACCTTC.

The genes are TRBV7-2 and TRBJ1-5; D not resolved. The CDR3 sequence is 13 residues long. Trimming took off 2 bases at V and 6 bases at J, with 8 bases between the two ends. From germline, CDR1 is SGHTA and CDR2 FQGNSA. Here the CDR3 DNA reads TGTGCCAGCAGCTTATTCTCGGGTCAGCCCCAGCATTTT. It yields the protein CASSLFSGQPQHF.

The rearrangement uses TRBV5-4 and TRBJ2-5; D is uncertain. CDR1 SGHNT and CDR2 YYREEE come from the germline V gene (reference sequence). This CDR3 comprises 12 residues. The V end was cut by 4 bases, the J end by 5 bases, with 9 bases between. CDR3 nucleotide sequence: TGTGCCAGCAGCCCCGACGGGGAGACCCAGTACTTC. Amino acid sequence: CASSPDGETQYF.

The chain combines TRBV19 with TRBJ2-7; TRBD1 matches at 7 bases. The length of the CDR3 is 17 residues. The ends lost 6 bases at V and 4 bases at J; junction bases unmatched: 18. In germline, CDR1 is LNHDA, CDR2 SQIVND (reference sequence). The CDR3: CASSSKQAWTGPYEQYF. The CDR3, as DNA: TGTGCCAGTAGCAGTAAGCAAGCGTGGACAGGTCCATACGAGCAGTACTTC.

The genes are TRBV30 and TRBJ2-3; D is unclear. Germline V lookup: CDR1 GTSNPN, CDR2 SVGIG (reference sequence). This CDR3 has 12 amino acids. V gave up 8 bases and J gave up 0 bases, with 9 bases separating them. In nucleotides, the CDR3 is TGTGCCGCCGGTCCAAGCACAGATACGCAGTATTTT. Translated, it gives CAAGPSTDTQYF.

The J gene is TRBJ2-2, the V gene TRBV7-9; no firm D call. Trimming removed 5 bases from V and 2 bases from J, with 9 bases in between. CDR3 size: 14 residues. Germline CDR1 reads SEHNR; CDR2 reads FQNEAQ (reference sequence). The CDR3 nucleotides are TGTGCCAGCAGCCGAGTAATAAACACCGGGGAGCTGTTTTTT. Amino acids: CASSRVINTGELFF. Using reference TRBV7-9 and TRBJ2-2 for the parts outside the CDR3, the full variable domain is DTGVSQNPRHKITKRGQNVTFRCDPISEHNRLYWYRQTLGQGPEFLTYFQNEAQLEKSRLLSDRFSAERPKGSFSTLEIQRTEQGDSAMYLCASSRVINTGELFFGEGSRLTVL.

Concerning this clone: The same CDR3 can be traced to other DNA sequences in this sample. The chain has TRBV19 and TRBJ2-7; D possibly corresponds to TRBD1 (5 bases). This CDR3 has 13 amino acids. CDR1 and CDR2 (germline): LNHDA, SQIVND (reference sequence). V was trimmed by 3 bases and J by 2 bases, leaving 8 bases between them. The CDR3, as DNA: TGTGCCAGTAGTATCCAGGGCACCTACGAGCAGTACTTC. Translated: CASSIQGTYEQYF.

CDR3 in amino acids: CASSLGTGTYEQYF. CDR3 DNA sequence: TGCGCCAGCAGCTTGGGGACAGGCACCTACGAGCAGTACTTC. The genes are TRBV5-1 and TRBJ2-7; TRBD1 matches 7 bases. Trimming cost V 0 bases and J 2 bases; bases outside gene matches: 2. The CDR3 extends over 14 amino acids. CDR1 and CDR2 from the germline V gene are SGHRS and YFSETQ.

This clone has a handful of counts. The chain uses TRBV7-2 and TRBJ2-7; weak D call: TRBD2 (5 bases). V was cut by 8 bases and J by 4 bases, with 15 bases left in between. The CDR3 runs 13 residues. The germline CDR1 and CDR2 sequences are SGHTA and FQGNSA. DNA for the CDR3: TGTGCCAGCTCCCCGTGGAGCGGTTACGAGCAGTACTTC. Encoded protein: CASSPWSGYEQYF. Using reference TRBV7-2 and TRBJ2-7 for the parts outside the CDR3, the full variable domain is GAGVSQSPSNKVTEKGKDVELRCDPISGHTALYWYRQSLGQGLEFLIYFQGNSAPDKSGLPSDRFSAERTGGSVSTLTIQRTQQEDSAVYLCASSPWSGYEQYFGPGTRLTVT.

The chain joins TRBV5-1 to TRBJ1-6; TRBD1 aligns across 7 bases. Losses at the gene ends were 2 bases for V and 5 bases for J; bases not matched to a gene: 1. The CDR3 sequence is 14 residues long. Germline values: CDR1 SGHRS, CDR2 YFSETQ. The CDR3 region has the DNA TGCGCCAGCAGCTTAGGACAGGATAATTCACCCCTCCACTTT. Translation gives CASSLGQDNSPLHF.

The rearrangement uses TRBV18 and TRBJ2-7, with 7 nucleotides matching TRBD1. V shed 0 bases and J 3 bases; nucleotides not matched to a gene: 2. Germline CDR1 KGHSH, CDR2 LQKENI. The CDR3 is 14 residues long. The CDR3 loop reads CASSPPGTDYEQYF. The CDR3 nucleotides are TGTGCCAGCTCACCACCCGGGACAGACTACGAGCAGTACTTC.

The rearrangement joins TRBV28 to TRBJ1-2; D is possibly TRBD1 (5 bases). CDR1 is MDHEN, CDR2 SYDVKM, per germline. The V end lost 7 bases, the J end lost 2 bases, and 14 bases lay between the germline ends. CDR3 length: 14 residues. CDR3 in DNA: TGTGCCAGCACTCGGGGACTAATAAACTATGGCTACACCTTC. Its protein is CASTRGLINYGYTF.

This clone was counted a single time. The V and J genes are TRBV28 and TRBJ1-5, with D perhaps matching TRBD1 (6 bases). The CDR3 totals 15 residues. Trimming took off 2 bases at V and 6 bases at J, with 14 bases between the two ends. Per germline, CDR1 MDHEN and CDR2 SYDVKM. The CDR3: CASSLLQGLGQPQHF. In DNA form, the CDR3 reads TGTGCCAGCAGTTTACTACAGGGCTTGGGTCAGCCCCAGCATTTT. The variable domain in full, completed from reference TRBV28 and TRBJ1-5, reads DVKVTQSSRYLVKRTGEKVFLECVQDMDHENMFWYRQDPGLGLRLIYFSYDVKMKEKGDIPEGYSVSREKKERFSLILESASTNQTSMYLCASSLLQGLGQPQHFGDGTRLSIL.